The TCR beta chain under discussion was sequenced for a study of shared clonotypes between healthy human individuals (TCRdb year 2020). For the study in its entirety: A couple of women and a few men aged 18 to 49 years were included in the cohort. To estimate repertoire size and how much clonotype sharing occurs between individuals, the study deeply sequenced the blood TCR repertoires of roughly 5 healthy adults. Per donor, leukapheresis produced somewhere between about 0.85 and 8.9 billion PBMCs. To increase sequencing depth and limit assay-specific biases, different laboratories used diverse techniques to prepare libraries and sequence TCR repertoires. For each donor, three plates each were used for CD4 naive and CD4 memory, two plates were used for CD8 naive, and one plate was used for CD8 memory.

Donors were healthy HIV-negative adults with no recently reported acute infections or vaccinations. All donors were Caucasian adults living in Nashville, Tennessee, USA. CD4+ T cells were enriched by magnetic negative selection, after which naive cells were positively selected on CD45RA and the negative fraction was taken as the memory subset. Blood was collected by leukapheresis, and PBMCs were isolated by Ficoll-Histopaque density gradient centrifugation and then cryopreserved in liquid nitrogen vapor phase. Analytical flow cytometry was used to check the purity and quantity of each magnetically sorted T cell population. Genomic DNA was isolated from each sorted fraction and quantified by UV absorbance on a Nanodrop 2000c. Trimming removed 0 bases from V and 3 bases from J, leaving 12 bases between the germline ends. The germline V gene supplies CDR1 SGHRS and CDR2 YFSETQ. The CDR3 runs 16 residues from the cysteine to the phenylalanine. Just CDR3 DNA is preserved here, 48 bases in frame from base 1.

Broader findings and caveats from the paper: Larger estimated clonotype richness was generally found for naive subsets than for memory subsets. Pairwise subsampling indicated that sequencing depth was expected to affect the degree of clonotype sharing among donors. Even with the large sequencing depth, rarefaction of the sorted-subset datasets indicated that sequencing was incomplete. Compared with non-shared clonotypes, the clonotypes found in all four sorted-subset donors had higher generation probabilities. Sampling was restricted to blood, and TCR repertoires in tissues likely differ from the TCR repertoires found in blood. Because the study included a small number of donors, the genetic and exposure-history diversity represented was limited. Across a handful of donors, around 5% of naive CD4, 3% to 3.5% of naive CD8, 2% to 2.5% of memory CD4, and approximately 0.4% of memory CD8 clonotypes were shared.

TCR CDR3 regions were amplified from genomic DNA by multiplex PCR using the deep immunoSEQ assay. Extracted genomic DNA from each cell subset was distributed evenly across all wells of several immunoSEQ 96-well plates, and each plate was treated as a replicate. Each replicate PCR for sorted subsets received around 200 ng genomic DNA, equal to some 32,000 T cell genomes. Purified libraries were quantified with a Qubit 3.0 fluorometer, sized on a Bioanalyzer 2100, and re-quantified with the KAPA Library Quantification kit. Every immunoSEQ 96-well plate was sequenced on a separate single-read 150-cycle Illumina NextSeq 550 flow cell. Per the original workflow: Because the immunoSEQ output held only junctional sequences and lacked quality scores, the filtering could not match the filtering applied to full-length reads. Sequences were annotated with PyIR, a Python wrapper for IgBLAST v1.9, and V/J genes and CDR3 were assigned using IMGT germline references. Reads were removed for weak V/J assignments (E-value above 1e-6), missing CDR3, stop codons, out-of-frame junctions, or ambiguous translated residues. V3J clonotypes were defined as sequences sharing an identical inferred V gene, J gene, and CDR3 amino acid sequence. Percentage overlap between repertoires was computed as shared unique clonotypes divided by the size of the smaller repertoire. Richness of each repertoire was evaluated using RTK rarefaction, the Chao1 estimator, and Recon v2.1 estimates of unobserved clonotypes. OLGA was used to compute generation probabilities for all TCRbeta clonotypes that the gDNA method yielded from a few donors. Entries here come from immuneACCESS through TCRdb and include only in-frame sequences with V and J called. Some clones fail to appear in such tables; in the studies checked, an unresolved V gene covers under half of the shortfall, and the cause of the remainder is unknown. The DNA gave D and trimming, while V, J and clone size come from that table. This sample has 2,500,000 or so clones in its table, and approximately 94% of those were observed once. The ten largest clonotypes hold more than 0.12% of the sample.

Comment on this clone: Its antigen is not yet known. No base quality information exists; no much larger clone differs at one position.

Sequencing input: naive CD4+ T cells sorted from blood. The cell subset or site label corresponds to: CD45RA+ positively selected. The origin of this receptor is a man between 18 and 29 years old in good health. This chain is built from TRBV5-1 and TRBJ1-4; no D gene can be assigned with confidence. In nucleotides, the sequence is TGCGCCAGCAGCTTGGTACTGTCCGCAGCTAATGAAAAACTGTTTTTT. Its amino acids are CASSLVLSAANEKLFF.